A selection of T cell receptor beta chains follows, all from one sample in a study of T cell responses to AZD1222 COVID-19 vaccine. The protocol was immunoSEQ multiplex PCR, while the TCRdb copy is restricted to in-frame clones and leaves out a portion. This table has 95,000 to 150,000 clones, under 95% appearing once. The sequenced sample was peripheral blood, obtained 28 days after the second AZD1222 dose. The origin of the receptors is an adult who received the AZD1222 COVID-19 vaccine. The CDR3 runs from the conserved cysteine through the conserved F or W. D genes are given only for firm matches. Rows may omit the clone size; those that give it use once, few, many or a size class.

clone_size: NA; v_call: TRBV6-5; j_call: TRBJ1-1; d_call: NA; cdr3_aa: CASGTGEAFF; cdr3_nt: TGTGCCAGCGGCACAGGGGAAGCTTTCTTT
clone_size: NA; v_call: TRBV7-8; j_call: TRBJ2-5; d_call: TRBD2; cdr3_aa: CASSASPGGGTQYF; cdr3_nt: TGTGCCAGCAGCGCTAGTCCCGGGGGGGGGACCCAGTACTTC
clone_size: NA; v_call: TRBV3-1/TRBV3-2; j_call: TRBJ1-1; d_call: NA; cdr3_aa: CASSHRSGDTEAFF; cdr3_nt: TGTGCCAGCAGCCACAGAAGCGGAGACACTGAAGCTTTCTTT
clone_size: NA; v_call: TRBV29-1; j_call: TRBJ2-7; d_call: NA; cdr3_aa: CSVEDTYYEQYF; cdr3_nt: TGCAGCGTTGAGGACACATACTACGAGCAGTACTTC
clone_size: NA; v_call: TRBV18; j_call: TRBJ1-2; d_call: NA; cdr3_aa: CASSPRPPPNYGYTF; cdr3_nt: TGTGCCAGCTCACCAAGGCCTCCTCCTAACTATGGCTACACCTTC
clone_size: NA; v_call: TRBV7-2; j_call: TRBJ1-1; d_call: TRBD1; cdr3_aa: CASSLVQGAYTEAFF; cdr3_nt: TGTGCCAGCAGCTTAGTTCAGGGGGCCTACACTGAAGCTTTCTTT
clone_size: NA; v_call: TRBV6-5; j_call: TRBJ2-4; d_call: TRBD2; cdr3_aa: CASRHRTSIYIQYF; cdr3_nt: TGTGCCAGCAGACACCGGACTAGTATATACATTCAGTACTTC
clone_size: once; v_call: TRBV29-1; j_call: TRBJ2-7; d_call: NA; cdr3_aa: CSVLTTGSSYEQYF; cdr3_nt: TGCAGCGTCCTAACTACAGGGAGCTCCTACGAGCAGTACTTC
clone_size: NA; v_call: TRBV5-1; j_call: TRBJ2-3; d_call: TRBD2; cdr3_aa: CASSVLAGGSTDTQYF; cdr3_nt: TGCGCCAGCAGCGTCCTCGCGGGGGGGAGCACAGATACGCAGTATTTT
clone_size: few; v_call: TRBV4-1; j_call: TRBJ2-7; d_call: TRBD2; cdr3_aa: CASSRLAGASLNEQYF; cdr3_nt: TGCGCCAGCAGCCGATTAGCGGGAGCCAGTCTCAACGAGCAGTACTTC
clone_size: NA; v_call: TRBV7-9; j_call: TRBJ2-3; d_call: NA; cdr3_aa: CASSLGRNTDTQYF; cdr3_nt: TGTGCCAGCAGCTTAGGAAGGAACACAGATACGCAGTATTTT
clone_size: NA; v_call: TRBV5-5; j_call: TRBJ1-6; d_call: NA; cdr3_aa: CASSLNPPTNNSPLHF; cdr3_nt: TGTGCCAGCAGCTTGAATCCGCCGACTAATAATTCACCCCTCCACTTT
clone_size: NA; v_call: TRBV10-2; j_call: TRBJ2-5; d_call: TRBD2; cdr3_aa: CASSLAGREETQYF; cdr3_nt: TGCGCCAGCAGTCTAGCGGGGAGGGAAGAGACCCAGTACTTC
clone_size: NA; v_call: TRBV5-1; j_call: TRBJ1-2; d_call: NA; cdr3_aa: CASSGGLGGSYGYTF; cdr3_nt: TGCGCCAGCAGCGGGGGACTCGGAGGTAGCTATGGCTACACCTTC
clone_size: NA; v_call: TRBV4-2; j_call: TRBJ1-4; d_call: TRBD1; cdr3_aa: CASSQDRKGAREKLFF; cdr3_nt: TGTGCCAGCAGCCAAGATAGAAAGGGGGCGCGTGAAAAACTGTTTTTT
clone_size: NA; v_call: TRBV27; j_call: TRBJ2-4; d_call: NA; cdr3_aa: CASSPSGAKNIQYF; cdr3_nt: TGTGCCAGCAGTCCTTCCGGGGCCAAAAACATTCAGTACTTC
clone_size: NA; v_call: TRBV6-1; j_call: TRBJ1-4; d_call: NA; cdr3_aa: CASSEYGEGVRANEKLFF; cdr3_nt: TGTGCCAGCAGTGAATATGGGGAAGGGGTGAGGGCTAATGAAAAACTGTTTTTT
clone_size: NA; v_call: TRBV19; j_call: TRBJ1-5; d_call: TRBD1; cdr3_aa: CASSNDRAAQPQHF; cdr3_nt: TGTGCCAGTAGTAACGACAGGGCCGCTCAGCCCCAGCATTTT
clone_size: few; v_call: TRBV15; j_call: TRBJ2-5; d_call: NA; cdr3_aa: CATSKPGETQYF; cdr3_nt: TGTGCCACCAGCAAACCAGGGGAGACCCAGTACTTC
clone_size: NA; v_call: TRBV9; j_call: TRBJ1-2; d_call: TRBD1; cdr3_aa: CASSKTGHYGYTF; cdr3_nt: TGTGCCAGCAGCAAGACAGGGCACTATGGCTACACCTTC
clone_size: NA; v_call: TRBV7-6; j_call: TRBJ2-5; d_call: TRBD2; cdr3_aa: CASSPSGLASQETQYF; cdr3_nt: TGTGCCAGCAGTCCCTCGGGACTAGCTAGCCAAGAGACCCAGTACTTC
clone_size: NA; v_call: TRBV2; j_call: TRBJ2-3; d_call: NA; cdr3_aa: CASNTVQNSTDTQYF; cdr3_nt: TGTGCCAGCAATACGGTCCAAAATAGCACAGATACGCAGTATTTT
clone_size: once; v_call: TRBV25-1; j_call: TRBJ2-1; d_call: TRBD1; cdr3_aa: CASSGQGGPSGVYNEQFF; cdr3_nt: TGTGCCAGCTCGGGACAGGGGGGACCTAGCGGGGTCTACAATGAGCAGTTCTTC
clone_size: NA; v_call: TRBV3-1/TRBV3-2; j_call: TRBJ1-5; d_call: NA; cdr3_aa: CASSQDDCRMGFGNQPQHF; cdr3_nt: TGTGCCAGCAGCCAAGATGACTGCCGTATGGGGTTCGGCAATCAGCCCCAGCATTTT
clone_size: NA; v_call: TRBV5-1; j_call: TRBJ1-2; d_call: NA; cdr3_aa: CASSSGGTGNYGYTF; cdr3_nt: TGCGCCAGCAGCTCGGGAGGCACAGGGAACTATGGCTACACCTTC
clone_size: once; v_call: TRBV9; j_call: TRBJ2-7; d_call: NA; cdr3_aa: CASESDAGEQYF; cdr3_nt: TGTGCCAGCGAGTCGGACGCGGGGGAGCAGTACTTC
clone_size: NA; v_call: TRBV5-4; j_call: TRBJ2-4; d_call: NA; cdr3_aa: CASSPDLIAKNIQYF; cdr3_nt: TGTGCCAGCAGCCCAGACCTAATAGCCAAAAACATTCAGTACTTC
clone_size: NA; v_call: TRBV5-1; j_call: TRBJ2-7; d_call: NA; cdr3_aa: CASSLDLGVEQYF; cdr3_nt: TGCGCCAGCAGCTTGGATCTGGGTGTAGAGCAGTACTTC
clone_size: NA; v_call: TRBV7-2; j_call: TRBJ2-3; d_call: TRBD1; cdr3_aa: CASSLVGTASTDTQYF; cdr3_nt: TGTGCCAGCAGCTTAGTCGGGACAGCCAGCACAGATACGCAGTATTTT
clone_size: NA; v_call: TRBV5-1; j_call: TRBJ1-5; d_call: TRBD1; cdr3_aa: CASSLGGDRGQPQHF; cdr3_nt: TGCGCCAGCAGCCTCGGCGGGGACAGGGGGCAGCCCCAGCATTTT
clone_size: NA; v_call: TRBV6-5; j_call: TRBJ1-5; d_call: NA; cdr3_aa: CASRGLGAHQPQHF; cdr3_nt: TGTGCCAGCAGAGGCCTCGGGGCTCATCAGCCCCAGCATTTT
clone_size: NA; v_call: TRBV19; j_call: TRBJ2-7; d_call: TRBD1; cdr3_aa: CASSLGLDRVTYEQYF; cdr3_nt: TGTGCCTCTTCGCTTGGGCTGGACAGGGTGACCTACGAGCAGTACTTC
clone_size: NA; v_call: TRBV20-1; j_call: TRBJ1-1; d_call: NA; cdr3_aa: CSASSLYRTEAFF; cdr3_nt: TGCAGTGCTAGTTCCTTGTATCGCACTGAAGCTTTCTTT
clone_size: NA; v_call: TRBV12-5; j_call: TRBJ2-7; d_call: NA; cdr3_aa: CASAILGTRVSYEQYF; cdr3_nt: TGTGCTAGTGCTATCTTAGGGACTCGTGTCTCCTACGAGCAGTACTTC
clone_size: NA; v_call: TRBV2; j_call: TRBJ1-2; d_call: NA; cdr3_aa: CASNLWGSPTF; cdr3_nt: TGTGCCAGCAACCTTTGGGGGTCCCCGACCTTC
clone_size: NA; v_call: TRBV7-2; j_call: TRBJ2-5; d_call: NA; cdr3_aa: CASSLREARGETQYF; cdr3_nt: TGTGCCAGCAGCTTAAGGGAAGCAAGGGGAGAGACCCAGTACTTC
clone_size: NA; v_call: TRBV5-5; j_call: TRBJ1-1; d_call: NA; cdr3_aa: CASSLVGRAGTEAFF; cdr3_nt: TGTGCCAGCAGCTTGGTGGGCAGGGCAGGCACTGAAGCTTTCTTT